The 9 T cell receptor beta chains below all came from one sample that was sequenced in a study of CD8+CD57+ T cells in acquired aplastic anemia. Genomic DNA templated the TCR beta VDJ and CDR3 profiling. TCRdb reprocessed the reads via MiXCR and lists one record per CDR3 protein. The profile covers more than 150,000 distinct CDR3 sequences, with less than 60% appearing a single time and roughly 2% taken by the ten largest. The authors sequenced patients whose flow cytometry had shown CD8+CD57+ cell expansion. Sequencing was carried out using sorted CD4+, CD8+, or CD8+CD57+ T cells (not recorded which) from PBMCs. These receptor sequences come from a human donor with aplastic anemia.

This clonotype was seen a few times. The CDR3 loop reads CASSPGQYNEQFF. Here the CDR3 DNA reads TGTGCCAGTAGTCCGGGACAGTACAATGAGCAGTTCTTC. The chain combines TRBV19 with TRBJ2-1, with TRBD1 matching 7 bases. The CDR3 spans 13 residues. Trimming at V came to 5 bases and at J to 4 bases, leaving 2 bases not matched to a gene. CDR1 LNHDA and CDR2 SQIVND come from the germline V gene (reference sequence).

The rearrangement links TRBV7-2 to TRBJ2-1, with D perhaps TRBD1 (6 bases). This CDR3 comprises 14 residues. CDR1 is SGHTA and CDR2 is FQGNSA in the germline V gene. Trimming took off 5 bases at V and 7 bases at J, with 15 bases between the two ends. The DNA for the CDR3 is TGTGCCAGCAGCGCGCAGGGGATGAGTAATGAGCAGTTCTTC. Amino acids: CASSAQGMSNEQFF.

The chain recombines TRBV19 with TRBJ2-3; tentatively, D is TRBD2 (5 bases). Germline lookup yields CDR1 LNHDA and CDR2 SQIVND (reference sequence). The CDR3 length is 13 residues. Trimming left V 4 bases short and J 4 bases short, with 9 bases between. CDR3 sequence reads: CASSREFADTQYF. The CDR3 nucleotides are TGTGCCAGTAGTAGGGAGTTCGCAGATACGCAGTATTTT.

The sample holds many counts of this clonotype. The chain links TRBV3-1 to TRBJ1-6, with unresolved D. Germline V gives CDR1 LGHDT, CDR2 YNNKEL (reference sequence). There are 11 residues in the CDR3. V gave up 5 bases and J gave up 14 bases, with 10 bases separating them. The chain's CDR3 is CASSSAEALHF. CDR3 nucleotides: TGTGCCAGCAGCTCGGCCGAGGCCCTCCACTTT.

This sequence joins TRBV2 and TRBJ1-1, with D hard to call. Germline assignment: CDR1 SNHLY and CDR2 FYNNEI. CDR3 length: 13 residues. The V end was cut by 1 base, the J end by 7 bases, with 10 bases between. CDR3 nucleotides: TGTGCCAGCAGTGAAGTCGGGTTTGATGAAGCTTTCTTT. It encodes CASSEVGFDEAFF.

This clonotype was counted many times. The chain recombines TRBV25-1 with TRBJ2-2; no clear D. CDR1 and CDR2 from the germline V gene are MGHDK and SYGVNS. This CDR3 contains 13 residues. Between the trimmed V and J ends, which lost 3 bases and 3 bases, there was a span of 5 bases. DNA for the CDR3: TGTGCCAGCAGTGATCGGCACACCGGGGAGCTGTTTTTT. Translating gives CASSDRHTGELFF.

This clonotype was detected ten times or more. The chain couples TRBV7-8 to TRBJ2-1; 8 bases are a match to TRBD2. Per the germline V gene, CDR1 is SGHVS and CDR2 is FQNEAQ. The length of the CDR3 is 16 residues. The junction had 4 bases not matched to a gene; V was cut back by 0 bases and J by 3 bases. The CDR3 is CASSLALAVFYNEQFF. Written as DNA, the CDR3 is TGTGCCAGCAGCTTAGCACTAGCGGTATTCTACAATGAGCAGTTCTTC.

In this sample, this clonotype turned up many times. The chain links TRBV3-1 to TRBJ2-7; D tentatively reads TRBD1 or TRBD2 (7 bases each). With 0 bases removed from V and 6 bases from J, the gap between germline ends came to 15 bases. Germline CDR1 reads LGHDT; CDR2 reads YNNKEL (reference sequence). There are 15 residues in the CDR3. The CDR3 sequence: CASSQDVGRGGEQYF. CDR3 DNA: TGTGCCAGCAGCCAAGATGTCGGCAGGGGGGGCGAGCAGTACTTC.

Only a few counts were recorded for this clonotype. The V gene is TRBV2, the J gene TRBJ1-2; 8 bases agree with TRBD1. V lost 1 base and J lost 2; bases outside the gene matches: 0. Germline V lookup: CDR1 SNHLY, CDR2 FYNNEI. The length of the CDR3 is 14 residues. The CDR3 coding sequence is TGTGCCAGCAGTGAAGGACAGGGGAACTATGGCTACACCTTC. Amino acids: CASSEGQGNYGYTF.